These 30 T cell receptor beta chains were all obtained from the same sample, sequenced in a study of blood T cell repertoires in COVID-19. Sequencing used immunoSEQ multiplex PCR; TCRdb keeps in-frame clones, though not all of them. This sample has some 150,000 clones, with 70% to 85% found just once. The material sequenced was peripheral blood. The receptors come from a woman in her fifties or sixties in a cohort sampled during active or convalescent COVID-19.

The CDR3 here is CASSQGVSGYEQFF. As DNA, the CDR3 is TGTGCCAGCAGCCAAGGGGTTAGCGGGTACGAGCAGTTCTTC. The rearrangement uses TRBV4-2 and TRBJ2-1, with TRBD2 matching over 7 bases. The V segment lost 1 base and the J segment 10 bases; nucleotides outside the gene matches: 7. The germline V gene has CDR1 LGHNA and CDR2 YNFKEQ. This CDR3 spans 14 amino acids.

The rearrangement uses TRBV2 and TRBJ2-7; TRBD2 matches 7 bases. In germline, CDR1 is SNHLY, CDR2 FYNNEI. The CDR3 has 14 residues. After removal of 10 bases from V and 5 bases from J, the junction contained 14 bases not matched to a gene. CDR3 nucleotide sequence: TGTGCCACCGAGAACCCCGGGACTAACCACGAGCAGTACTTC. This gives the protein CATENPGTNHEQYF.

The chain has TRBV19 and TRBJ1-5; 7 bases line up with TRBD1. The germline gives CDR1 LNHDA, CDR2 SQIVND (reference sequence). The junction had 13 bases not matched to a gene; V was cut back by 7 bases and J by 4 bases. This CDR3 spans 16 amino acids. The CDR3: CASIKVSGQMNQPQHF. The CDR3 nucleotides read TGTGCCAGTATTAAAGTGTCGGGACAGATGAATCAGCCCCAGCATTTT.

V is TRBV19 and J is TRBJ2-5, with 9 nucleotides matching TRBD2. Germline V CDR1 and CDR2: LNHDA, SQIVND (reference sequence). V trimming: 5 bases; J trimming: 2 bases; junction bases outside the gene matches: 3. CDR3 size: 14 residues. DNA of the CDR3: TGTGCCAGTAGTGGGGCGGGGGGGCAAGAGACCCAGTACTTC. It is translated as CASSGAGGQETQYF.

The J gene is TRBJ1-4, the V gene TRBV9, with D uncertain. The CDR3 spans 15 residues. The V end lost 4 bases, the J end lost 5 bases, and 15 bases lay between the germline ends. CDR1 SGDLS and CDR2 YYNGEE come from the germline V gene. The CDR3 DNA reads as TGTGCCAGCAGCCCCGGTTGGGCAGCAAATGAAAAACTGTTTTTT. Its protein product is CASSPGWAANEKLFF.

The rearrangement links TRBV30 to TRBJ2-5; 8 bases fit TRBD1. Germline V CDR1 and CDR2: GTSNPN, SVGIG (reference sequence). This CDR3 is 16 amino acids long. The J segment lost 5 bases and the V segment lost 0 bases, leaving 11 bases of the junction unmatched. The CDR3 DNA follows: TGTGCCTGGAGTGTAGGTCGACAGGGGACGGGGGAGACCCAGTACTTC. It translates to CAWSVGRQGTGETQYF.

The chain employs TRBV29-1 and TRBJ1-5, with D unresolved. Germline-derived CDR1 and CDR2 are SQVTM and ANQGSEA. Between the trimmed V and J ends, which lost 7 bases and 4 bases, there was a span of 11 bases. CDR3 size: 12 residues. The CDR3 DNA reads as TGCAGCGCGAAGGCGGAGAATCAGCCCCAGCATTTT. Its translation is CSAKAENQPQHF.

This chain joins TRBV27 and TRBJ2-7, with 7 positions matching TRBD1. The V gene's germline CDR1 is MNHEY and CDR2 SMNVEV (reference sequence). V was pared by 5 bases and J by 4 bases, with 8 bases of the junction left unmatched. This CDR3 contains 14 residues. CDR3 nucleotides: TGTGCCAGCAGTCCTGGGACAGCCGTGTACGAGCAGTACTTC. As protein: CASSPGTAVYEQYF.

The chain combines TRBV30 with TRBJ2-2; a weak D match, TRBD2 (5 bases). V was shortened by 2 bases and J by 5 bases, with 12 bases between the two germline ends. The length of the CDR3 is 14 residues. From germline, CDR1 is GTSNPN and CDR2 SVGIG (reference sequence). CDR3 region: CAWSFRGFTGELFF. The CDR3 DNA reads TGTGCCTGGAGTTTTCGGGGTTTTACCGGGGAGCTGTTTTTT.

The chain links TRBV6-2 or TRBV6-3 to TRBJ2-5; the match to TRBD2 covers 13 bases. The germline V gene encodes CDR1 MNHEY and CDR2 SVGEGT. V lost 4 bases to trimming and J lost 7 bases; unmatched junction nucleotides: 9. The CDR3 sequence is 16 residues long. The CDR3 DNA is TGTGCCAGCAGTTCGAGACTAGCGGGGGGCCTCGGGACCCAGTACTTC. It translates to CASSSRLAGGLGTQYF.

This clone is a singleton in its sample. DNA for the CDR3: TGCGCCAGCAGCCAAAGGGGGGGGCTATCAGATACGCAGTATTTT. Its translation is CASSQRGGLSDTQYF. The chain is built from TRBV5-1 and TRBJ2-3; weak D call: TRBD2 (7 bases). The V and J ends lost 4 bases and 4 bases respectively, with 16 bases between them. This CDR3 contains 15 residues. Germline CDR1 reads SGHRS; CDR2 reads YFSETQ.

J is TRBJ1-1 and V is TRBV23-1; 7 nucleotides match TRBD1. TRBV23-1 is an open reading frame whose function is uncertain. The CDR3 consists of 13 residues. Unmatched junction bases numbered 1, after V lost 4 bases and J lost 2 bases. The CDR3 protein is CASSRDRNTEAFF. The CDR3 DNA sequence: TGCGCCAGCAGTCGGGACAGAAACACTGAAGCTTTCTTT.

This clone was picked up one time. The chain employs TRBV7-3 and TRBJ2-2; 12 bases are a match to TRBD1. V lost 6 bases and J lost 6; bases outside the gene matches: 8. Germline values: CDR1 SGHTA, CDR2 FQGTGA. The CDR3 is made up of 16 amino acids. The CDR3 loop is CASSPQGQGASGELFF. The CDR3 DNA reads as TGTGCCAGCAGTCCGCAGGGACAGGGGGCGTCCGGGGAGCTGTTTTTT.

The chain has TRBV7-2 and TRBJ2-7; TRBD2 is a possible D gene (6 bases). This CDR3 has 14 residues. V was clipped by 1 base and J by 1 base, with 8 bases between them. Germline CDR1 reads SGHTA; CDR2 reads FQGNSA. The CDR3 DNA follows: TGTGCCAGCAGCTTAGTCCGGGGGTCCTACGAGCAGTACTTC. Protein sequence: CASSLVRGSYEQYF.

The chain joins TRBV2 to TRBJ1-4; D is unclear. CDR3 length equals 13 residues. Between the trimmed V and J ends, which lost 5 bases and 6 bases, there was a span of 10 bases. Germline V gives CDR1 SNHLY, CDR2 FYNNEI. CDR3 sequence reads: CASSTEEDEKLFF. The CDR3 DNA reads TGTGCCAGCAGTACAGAGGAGGATGAAAAACTGTTTTTT.

This clone was seen a single time. The chain has TRBV3-1 (or the pseudogene TRBV3-2) and TRBJ1-2; D gene ambiguous. V was trimmed by 1 base and J by 6 bases, leaving 9 bases between them. The CDR3 is 13 amino acids. From germline, CDR1 is LGHDT and CDR2 YNNKEL (reference sequence). CDR3 loop: CASSQVGRDGYTF. In DNA, the CDR3 is TGTGCCAGCAGCCAAGTTGGTCGGGATGGCTACACCTTC.

J is TRBJ1-6 and V is TRBV3-1 (or the pseudogene TRBV3-2); the D is unclear. The CDR3 is 15 residues long. The germline V gene has CDR1 LGHDT and CDR2 YNNKEL (reference sequence). V dropped 4 bases and J dropped 6 bases, with 13 bases sitting between them. CDR3 sequence (DNA): TGTGCCAGCAGCCCGCTTGGCATCTCTAATTCACCCCTCCACTTT. Translated, it gives CASSPLGISNSPLHF.

Turning to this clone: At one end, the junction sequence differs from germline, possibly due to a read error. V usage is TRBV2 and J usage is TRBJ1-5; D possibly corresponds to TRBD1 (6 bases). The CDR3 is made up of 15 amino acids. Germline CDR1 and CDR2: SNHLY and FYNNEI. The DNA for the CDR3 is TGTGCCAGCAGCCTGACAGGAACTAGTAATCAGTCCCAGCATTTT. This encodes CASSLTGTSNQSQHF.

The chain recombines TRBV5-1 with TRBJ2-5, with 10 positions matching TRBD1. Trimming cost V 3 bases and J 5 bases; bases outside gene matches: 4. The CDR3 extends over 14 amino acids. CDR1 is SGHRS and CDR2 is YFSETQ in the germline V gene. Here the CDR3 reads CASSWGTGVETQYF. The CDR3 bases are TGCGCCAGCAGCTGGGGGACAGGGGTTGAGACCCAGTACTTC.

The V call is TRBV7-9, the J call TRBJ1-5; the D is unclear. V was clipped by 1 base and J by 0 bases, with 7 bases between them. This CDR3 comprises 15 residues. Germline CDR1 is SEHNR and CDR2 is FQNEAQ (reference sequence). For the CDR3, the DNA is TGTGCCAGCAGCTTAGTCGGTGGTAGCAATCAGCCCCAGCATTTT. It yields the protein CASSLVGGSNQPQHF.

The chain joins TRBV4-1 to TRBJ2-1, with D maybe TRBD2 (6 bases). V was cut by 3 bases and J by 9 bases, with 18 bases left in between. This CDR3 contains 15 residues. Germline-derived CDR1 and CDR2 are MGHRA and YSYEKL. This CDR3 reads CASSHGTDISGEQFF. Here the CDR3 DNA reads TGCGCCAGCAGCCATGGGACTGATATCTCGGGTGAGCAGTTCTTC.

The V and J genes are TRBV2 and TRBJ2-1; maybe TRBD1 (6 bases). Germline-derived CDR1 and CDR2 are SNHLY and FYNNEI. The CDR3 runs to 16 residues. Trimming left V 4 bases short and J 7 bases short, with 20 bases between. CDR3 nucleotides: TGTGCCAGCAGTGGACAGGCCCACCTTATTATGAATGAGCAGTTCTTC. Its protein is CASSGQAHLIMNEQFF.

The chain joins TRBV29-1 to TRBJ2-3; possibly TRBD2 for D (7 bases). The CDR3 is 14 residues long. Between the trimmed V and J ends, which lost 2 bases and 4 bases, there was a span of 13 bases. CDR1 is SQVTM and CDR2 is ANQGSEA in the germline V gene. The CDR3 sequence: CSVEPPGGPDTQYF. CDR3 sequence (DNA): TGCAGCGTTGAACCCCCGGGGGGCCCAGATACGCAGTATTTT.

V and J are TRBV6-5 and TRBJ1-2, with a tentative D call TRBD1 (5 bases). The V end lost 4 bases, the J end lost 4 bases, and 19 bases lay between the germline ends. The CDR3 is made up of 16 amino acids. Germline CDR1 MNHEY, CDR2 SVGAGI. The CDR3 DNA sequence: TGTGCCAGCAGTTTCGCCGGTCGGGGGGTAACCTATGGCTACACCTTC. This codes for CASSFAGRGVTYGYTF.

This clone showed up just once. The chain combines TRBV7-9 with TRBJ2-3, with 8 nucleotides matching TRBD2. The CDR3 extends over 15 amino acids. The germline gives CDR1 SEHNR, CDR2 FQNEAQ (reference sequence). V was clipped by 4 bases and J by 3 bases; unmatched bases: 6. CDR3 nucleotide sequence: TGTGCCAGCAGCTACACCGGGGGGGCGACAGATACGCAGTATTTT. Protein: CASSYTGGATDTQYF.

The chain uses TRBV14 and TRBJ1-6; 9 positions match TRBD1. The CDR3 loop spans 13 amino acids. Germline-derived CDR1 and CDR2 are SGHDN and FVKESK. The trim removed 8 bases at V and 6 bases at J, leaving 2 bases unmatched. CDR3 in amino acids: CASRDRVNSPLHF. The DNA for the CDR3 is TGTGCCAGCCGGGACAGGGTTAATTCACCCCTCCACTTT.

V and J are TRBV29-1 and TRBJ2-1, with D perhaps TRBD1 (5 bases). The V end lost 3 bases, the J end lost 3 bases, and 9 bases lay between the germline ends. Germline loops: CDR1 SQVTM, CDR2 ANQGSEA. The CDR3 extends over 13 amino acids. As DNA, the CDR3 is TGCAGCGTTGAGAGGCAGGGCTACAATGAGCAGTTCTTC. Translation: CSVERQGYNEQFF.

The CDR3 spells CASSAADSYGYTF. CDR3 sequence (DNA): TGTGCCAGCAGTGCTGCGGATAGCTATGGCTACACCTTC. This chain links TRBV2 with TRBJ1-2; no clear D gene. V was clipped by 4 bases and J by 4 bases, with 10 bases between them. The germline gives CDR1 SNHLY, CDR2 FYNNEI. The CDR3 runs 13 residues.

The chain is built from TRBV2 and TRBJ1-2; weak D call: TRBD1 (5 bases). Trimming shortened V by 7 bases and J by 5 bases, and 17 bases separated the two germline ends. Germline V gives CDR1 SNHLY, CDR2 FYNNEI. CDR3 size: 14 residues. The CDR3 spells CASILTVVEYGYTF. CDR3 bases: TGTGCCAGCATCCTGACAGTCGTCGAGTATGGCTACACCTTC.

The chain recombines TRBV24-1 with TRBJ2-2; TRBD2 aligns across 7 bases. J gave up 9 bases and V 3 bases, and 9 bases lay outside the gene matches. CDR3 length equals 15 residues. The germline V gene encodes CDR1 KGHDR and CDR2 SFDVKD. The DNA for the CDR3 is TGTGCCACCAGTGATAGCGCCCTAGCGGTCAGGGAGCTGTTTTTT. Translating gives CATSDSALAVRELFF.